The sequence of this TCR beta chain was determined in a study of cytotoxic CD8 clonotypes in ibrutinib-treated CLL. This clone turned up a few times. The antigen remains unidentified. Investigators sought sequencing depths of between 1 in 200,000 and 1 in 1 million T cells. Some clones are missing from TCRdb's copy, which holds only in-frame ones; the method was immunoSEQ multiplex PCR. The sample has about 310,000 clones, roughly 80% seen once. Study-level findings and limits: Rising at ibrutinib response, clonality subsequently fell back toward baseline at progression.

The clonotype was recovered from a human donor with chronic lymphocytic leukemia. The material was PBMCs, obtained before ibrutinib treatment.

CDR3 in amino acids: CASNPAGALYEQYF. For the CDR3, the DNA is TGTGCCAGCAACCCAGCGGGAGCCCTCTACGAGCAGTACTTC. The rearrangement joins TRBV7-2 to TRBJ2-7; 8 bases map to TRBD2. This CDR3 region has 14 residues. Germline V lookup: CDR1 SGHTA, CDR2 FQGNSA. J was trimmed by 3 bases and V by 7 bases; bases with no gene match: 8.